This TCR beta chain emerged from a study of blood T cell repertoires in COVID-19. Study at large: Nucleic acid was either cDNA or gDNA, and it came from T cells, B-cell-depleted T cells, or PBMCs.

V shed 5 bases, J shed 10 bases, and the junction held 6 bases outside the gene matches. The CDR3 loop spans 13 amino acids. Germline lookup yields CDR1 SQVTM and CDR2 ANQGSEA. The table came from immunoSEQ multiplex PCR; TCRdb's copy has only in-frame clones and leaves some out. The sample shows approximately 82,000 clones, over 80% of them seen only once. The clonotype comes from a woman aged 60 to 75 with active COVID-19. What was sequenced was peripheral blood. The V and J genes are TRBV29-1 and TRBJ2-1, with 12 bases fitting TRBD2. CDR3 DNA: TGCAGCGTTAAAGGACTAGCGGGAAAGGAGCAGTTCTTC. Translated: CSVKGLAGKEQFF.